Below, 20 T cell receptor beta chains from the same sample are listed, as sequenced in a study of persistence of HIV-infected CD4 T cells. Sequencing used immunoSEQ version 4 in survey mode. This table comes from immunoSEQ multiplex PCR, and its TCRdb copy is limited to in-frame clones, with some not included. The repertoire holds around 60,000 clones, with 70% to 75% as singletons. The antigens of these receptors remain unknown. Overlapping HIV-1 Gag 15-mer peptides at 0.95 to 1 ug per peptide per mL were used. Memory cells lacking CD40L and CD69 with high CD45RO were sorted. The sample in question was CD4+ T cells sorted from PBMCs after approximately 19-hour stimulation, obtained from a patient who received antiretroviral therapy. Receptor source: an adult man with HIV who was CMV-seropositive.

This clone has a handful of counts. The chain carries TRBV19 and TRBJ2-3, with 8 bases matching TRBD1. The germline gives CDR1 LNHDA, CDR2 SQIVND (reference sequence). This CDR3 region has 14 residues. J gave up 5 bases and V 7 bases, and 8 bases lay outside the gene matches. The CDR3 loop reads CASNLPGGQDTQYF. The DNA of the CDR3 is TGTGCCAGTAATCTTCCAGGGGGCCAAGATACGCAGTATTTT.

This chain links TRBV7-3 with TRBJ1-1; no firm D call. The CDR3 is 14 amino acids. Germline-derived CDR1 and CDR2 are SGHTA and FQGTGA. Trimming removed 5 bases at V and 1 base at J, with 11 bases between. This chain's CDR3 is CASSPGHTNTEAFF. Written as DNA, the CDR3 is TGTGCCAGCAGCCCGGGTCATACGAACACTGAAGCTTTCTTT.

This chain joins TRBV19 and TRBJ2-7; tentatively, D is TRBD2 (6 bases). Germline V gene sequence: CDR1 LNHDA, CDR2 SQIVND (reference sequence). This CDR3 region has 15 residues. V was pared by 6 bases and J by 1 base, with 16 bases between. DNA of the CDR3: TGTGCCAGTAGGATTAGCGGCGGGGCGTCCTACGAGCAGTACTTC. Its translation: CASRISGGASYEQYF.

CDR3 protein: CASSLTGAMNTEAFF. The DNA of the CDR3 is TGTGCCAGCAGCTTGACAGGGGCGATGAACACTGAAGCTTTCTTT. V and J are TRBV7-9 and TRBJ1-1; 8 bases match TRBD1. Germline loops: CDR1 SEHNR, CDR2 FQNEAQ (reference sequence). This CDR3 region has 15 residues. The ends lost 3 bases at V and 0 bases at J; junction bases unmatched: 3.

J is TRBJ1-5 and V is TRBV10-3; D unclear. Germline V gene lookup returns CDR1 ENHRY and CDR2 SYGVKD. This CDR3 has 14 amino acids. Trimming stripped 2 bases from V and 9 bases from J, with 14 bases between. CDR3 residues: CAISESQTEGPQHF. In nucleotides, the CDR3 is TGTGCCATCAGTGAGAGCCAGACGGAAGGGCCCCAGCATTTT.

About this clone itself: The sample carries other DNA sequences with the same CDR3. The chain combines TRBV5-1 with TRBJ2-3; D call uncertain. V lost 5 bases to trimming and J lost 0 bases, with 10 bases between them. In germline, CDR1 is SGHRS, CDR2 YFSETQ. The CDR3 extends over 14 amino acids. The CDR3 region is CASRTGPSTDTQYF. In DNA form, the CDR3 reads TGCGCCAGCAGGACTGGGCCTAGCACAGATACGCAGTATTTT.

The chain couples TRBV25-1 to TRBJ2-1; 8 positions match TRBD1. This CDR3 is 15 amino acids long. V gave up 3 bases and J gave up 6 bases; unmatched junction bases: 7. Germline V gene lookup returns CDR1 MGHDK and CDR2 SYGVNS. The CDR3 protein is CASSDPGQALNEQFF. CDR3 nucleotide sequence: TGTGCCAGCAGTGATCCGGGACAGGCCCTCAATGAGCAGTTCTTC.

V gene TRBV19 combines with J gene TRBJ2-7; possible D gene TRBD1, 5 bases. This CDR3 is 15 amino acids long. The germline CDR1 and CDR2 sequences are LNHDA and SQIVND (reference sequence). Trimming stripped 3 bases from V and 5 bases from J, with 17 bases between. The CDR3 sequence is CASSIGAALGDEQYF. The CDR3 nucleotides are TGTGCCAGTAGTATTGGGGCGGCTCTAGGCGACGAGCAGTACTTC. Full variable domain (outside the CDR3, taken from reference TRBV19 and TRBJ2-7): DGGITQSPKYLFRKEGQNVTLSCEQNLNHDAMYWYRQDPGQGLRLIYYSQIVNDFQKGDIAEGYSVSREKKESFPLTVTSAQKNPTAFYLCASSIGAALGDEQYFGPGTRLTVT.

The chain links TRBV4-1 to TRBJ2-2; 7 positions match TRBD2. Unmatched junction bases numbered 3, after V lost 2 bases and J lost 3 bases. The CDR3 is 15 residues long. Looked up from germline, CDR1 is MGHRA and CDR2 is YSYEKL. CDR3 residues: CASSQPSGYTGELFF. For the CDR3, the DNA is TGCGCCAGCAGCCAACCTAGCGGCTACACCGGGGAGCTGTTTTTT.

This chain uses TRBV11-3 with TRBJ2-6, with 7 bases identical to TRBD2. The CDR3 has 20 residues. Germline values: CDR1 SGHNT, CDR2 YENEEA. The junction had 12 bases not matched to a gene; V was cut back by 1 base and J by 0 bases. The CDR3 coding sequence is TGTGCCAGCAGCTTAGGATGGTGCAGGGACTATACCTCTGGGGCCAACGTCCTGACTTTC. As protein: CASSLGWCRDYTSGANVLTF. Looking up the rest from reference TRBV11-3 and TRBJ2-6 gives the full variable domain: EAGVVQSPRYKIIEKKQPVAFWCNPISGHNTLYWYLQNLGQGPELLIRYENEEAVDDSQLPKDRFSAERLKGVDSTLKIQPAELGDSAVYLCASSLGWCRDYTSGANVLTFGAGSRLTVL.

The gene calls are TRBV7-9 and TRBJ1-2; the match to TRBD1 covers 7 bases. The V gene end was trimmed by 1 base and the J gene end by 6 bases; junction bases not matched to a gene: 5. This CDR3 contains 14 residues. The V gene's germline CDR1 is SEHNR and CDR2 FQNEAQ (reference sequence). CDR3 in amino acids: CASSLVAQGNGYTF. DNA of the CDR3: TGTGCCAGCAGCTTAGTCGCACAGGGGAATGGCTACACCTTC.

This clone has a handful of counts. V is TRBV19 and J is TRBJ2-2; a weak D match, TRBD1 (6 bases). V lost 8 bases and J lost 6, with 13 bases in between. The CDR3 is 13 residues long. From germline, CDR1 is LNHDA and CDR2 SQIVND (reference sequence). The CDR3 sequence is CASRYRVSGELFF. CDR3 nucleotides: TGTGCCAGTCGATACAGGGTGTCCGGGGAGCTGTTTTTT.

The gene calls are TRBV4-1 and TRBJ1-4; 9 bases are shared with TRBD1. The germline V gene encodes CDR1 MGHRA and CDR2 YSYEKL. V lost 3 bases to trimming and J lost 0 bases; unmatched junction nucleotides: 2. The CDR3 is 16 amino acids. In DNA form, the CDR3 reads TGCGCCAGCAGCCACCGACAGGGGGCAACTAATGAAAAACTGTTTTTT. It encodes CASSHRQGATNEKLFF.

This clone was counted between two and nine times. The chain is built from TRBV7-8 and TRBJ2-3; the D gene could be TRBD1 or TRBD2 (5 bases each). V was trimmed by 4 bases and J by 10 bases, leaving 24 bases between them. The CDR3 totals 16 residues. Germline V gives CDR1 SGHVS, CDR2 FQNEAQ. The CDR3, as DNA: TGTGCCAGCAGCTCCCGGCCGGGACCCCAGGAGACGGCGCAGTATTTT. Residues: CASSSRPGPQETAQYF.

This chain links TRBV5-4 with TRBJ2-1; 9 bases line up with TRBD2. Germline V gives CDR1 SGHNT, CDR2 YYREEE (reference sequence). The CDR3 is made up of 16 amino acids. V shed 3 bases, J shed 7 bases, and the junction held 11 bases outside the gene matches. CDR3 bases: TGTGCCAGCAGCTCGAAAGCGGGGGGCCTAGGGAATGAGCAGTTCTTC. This codes for CASSSKAGGLGNEQFF.

This clone was picked up a small number of times. This chain connects TRBV27 to TRBJ2-1; D perhaps matches TRBD2 (5 bases). Germline V gene data show CDR1 as MNHEY and CDR2 as SMNVEV (reference sequence). The ends were cut back, 5 bases at V and 0 bases at J, with 11 bases in the middle. This CDR3 is 15 amino acids long. The chain's CDR3 is CASSKAVSSYNEQFF. As DNA, the CDR3 is TGTGCCAGCAGTAAAGCGGTGAGCTCCTACAATGAGCAGTTCTTC.

This clone was seen a handful of times. The chain recombines TRBV2 with TRBJ2-1; no clear D. V was pared by 1 base and J by 6 bases, with 13 bases between. The CDR3 is 15 amino acids. Germline CDR1 and CDR2: SNHLY and FYNNEI. CDR3 sequence reads: CASSEDASFGNEQFF. The CDR3, as DNA: TGTGCCAGCAGTGAAGATGCCTCTTTTGGCAATGAGCAGTTCTTC.

The V gene is TRBV6-5, the J gene TRBJ1-6; 7 nucleotides line up with TRBD1. CDR3 length: 14 amino acids. The germline CDR1 and CDR2 sequences are MNHEY and SVGAGI. The V gene end was trimmed by 4 bases and the J gene end by 10 bases; junction bases not matched to a gene: 7. The CDR3 nucleotides read TGTGCCAGCAGTTCATGGACAGGAGGATCACCCCTCCACTTT. It codes for CASSSWTGGSPLHF.

This chain connects TRBV6-5 to TRBJ2-3; 7 nucleotides agree with TRBD1. Germline V CDR1 and CDR2: MNHEY, SVGAGI. CDR3 length: 15 amino acids. V lost 4 bases, J lost 0 bases, and 4 bases stayed unmatched. As DNA, the CDR3 is TGTGCCAGCAGTTTACAGGGGAAAAGCACAGATACGCAGTATTTT. The encoded protein is CASSLQGKSTDTQYF.

The genes are TRBV13 and TRBJ1-6, with a weak D call TRBD1 (5 bases). Germline-derived CDR1 and CDR2 are PRHDT and FYEKMQ (reference sequence). Trimming cost V 5 bases and J 10 bases, with 15 bases left between them. This CDR3 has 14 residues. The CDR3 nucleotides read TGTGCCAGCAGCGCCCGGCAGGGCTACTCACCCCTCCACTTT. This codes for CASSARQGYSPLHF. Full variable domain (outside the CDR3, taken from reference TRBV13 and TRBJ1-6): AAGVIQSPRHLIKEKRETATLKCYPIPRHDTVYWYQQGPGQDPQFLISFYEKMQSDKGSIPDRFSAQQFSDYHSELNMSSLELGDSALYFCASSARQGYSPLHFGNGTRLTVT.